The 20 T cell receptor beta chains below were found in one sample sequenced in a study of OX40 agonist ivuxolimab in advanced cancers. The data were produced by immunoSEQ multiplex PCR, yet TCRdb's version contains in-frame clones alone and is incomplete. The repertoire consists of more than 50,000 clones, with around 87% occurring once and the leading ten covering under 2%. Sequenced here: CD4+ or CD8+ T cells sorted from blood, sampled in a trial of the OX40 agonist ivuxolimab. These receptors all come from an adult with an advanced solid tumor such as melanoma, head and neck, liver or kidney cancer.

The CDR3 loop is CASSGGQGVGYTF. In DNA, the CDR3 is TGCGCCAGCAGCGGAGGACAGGGGGTTGGCTACACCTTC. The V call is TRBV5-1, the J call TRBJ1-2; 10 bases align to TRBD1. The CDR3 runs to 13 residues. The V segment lost 4 bases and the J segment 7 bases; nucleotides outside the gene matches: 4. The germline V gene encodes CDR1 SGHRS and CDR2 YFSETQ.

The genes are TRBV18 and TRBJ1-1; D remains unclear. V was trimmed by 8 bases and J by 0 bases, leaving 13 bases between them. The CDR3 extends over 14 amino acids. Germline CDR1 is KGHSH and CDR2 is LQKENI. The CDR3 nucleotides are TGTGCCAGCGCTCTTCTGGAAATGAACACTGAAGCTTTCTTT. Amino acid sequence: CASALLEMNTEAFF.

This chain links TRBV19 with TRBJ2-2; a weak D match, TRBD1 (6 bases). V lost 6 bases and J 7 bases, leaving 15 bases between the germline ends. There are 14 residues in the CDR3. Looked up from germline, CDR1 is LNHDA and CDR2 is SQIVND (reference sequence). In nucleotides, the CDR3 is TGTGCCAGTAGCCTGAGGGGGTACGGCGGGGAGCTGTTTTTT. Its protein is CASSLRGYGGELFF.

This sequence joins TRBV25-1 and TRBJ2-5, with TRBD2 matching 10 bases. The last part of the DNA fits TRBJ2-7 better; the J call may be wrong. There are 14 residues in the CDR3. The germline V gene encodes CDR1 MGHDK and CDR2 SYGVNS. The CDR3 protein is CASSELAGVGEQYF. CDR3 DNA sequence: TGTGCCAGCAGTGAACTAGCGGGAGTTGGCGAGCAGTACTTC.

This clone appeared a few times. This chain connects TRBV13 to TRBJ2-7; 7 bases line up with TRBD2. Germline CDR1 is PRHDT and CDR2 is FYEKMQ (reference sequence). Trimming removed 3 bases from V and 4 bases from J; junction bases left unmatched: 9. The CDR3 loop spans 15 amino acids. The CDR3 DNA sequence: TGTGCCAGCAGCTTTCGCGGAGCGGGAAGTTACGAGCAGTACTTC. It is translated as CASSFRGAGSYEQYF.

The chain joins TRBV5-1 to TRBJ2-3; TRBD2 matches 8 bases. CDR3 size: 15 residues. Germline trimming cut 5 bases from V and 2 bases from J; bases unmatched to any gene: 7. Germline V CDR1 and CDR2: SGHRS, YFSETQ. The CDR3 bases are TGCGCCAGCAGGTGGATAGCGGGGAACACAGATACGCAGTATTTT. It translates to CASRWIAGNTDTQYF.

CDR3 protein: CASSPDRKAYNEQFF. The CDR3 DNA reads as TGTGCCAGCTCACCGGACAGAAAGGCCTACAATGAGCAGTTCTTC. The chain carries TRBV18 and TRBJ2-1, with D tentatively TRBD1 (6 bases). V lost 3 bases and J 2 bases, leaving 11 bases between the germline ends. Germline V gene lookup returns CDR1 KGHSH and CDR2 LQKENI. The CDR3 has 15 amino acids.

This CDR3 is CASSLYEVKINEKLFF. The CDR3 DNA follows: TGCGCCAGCAGCTTGTATGAGGTGAAGATTAATGAAAAACTGTTTTTT. The chain carries TRBV5-1 and TRBJ1-4; no clear D. The CDR3 covers 16 residues. Germline loops: CDR1 SGHRS, CDR2 YFSETQ. Deletions cut 1 base from V and 4 bases from J, with 14 bases between.

The CDR3 is CATRADRGPDTQYF. CDR3 nucleotides: TGTGCCACCAGGGCGGACAGGGGACCAGATACGCAGTATTTT. The chain carries TRBV28 and TRBJ2-3, with 9 bases lining up with TRBD1. The CDR3 length is 14 residues. CDR1 is MDHEN, CDR2 SYDVKM, per germline. The V segment lost 10 bases and the J segment 4 bases; nucleotides outside the gene matches: 9.

This clone was counted a single time. The chain joins TRBV7-5 to TRBJ2-7; the table's TRBD1 call for D was not verified on the DNA. TRBV7-5 is assigned pseudogene status. The CDR3 is 15 amino acids. This CDR3 reads CVRSLSPGRGQEQYV. DNA for the CDR3: TGTGTCAGAAGCTTATCCCCCGGCAGGGGGCAAGAGCAGTACGTC.

The chain links TRBV5-4 to TRBJ2-1; 7 bases are a match to TRBD2. CDR3 length: 16 residues. Germline-derived CDR1 and CDR2 are SGHNT and YYREEE (reference sequence). With V trimmed by 0 bases and J by 6 bases, 9 bases remained unmatched. In DNA, the CDR3 is TGTGCCAGCAGCTTGGTAGGGAGCGGGATTTTCAATGAGCAGTTCTTC. Its protein product is CASSLVGSGIFNEQFF.

The genes are TRBV13 and TRBJ2-3; 16 bases line up with TRBD2. Per the germline V gene, CDR1 is PRHDT and CDR2 is FYEKMQ (reference sequence). V was clipped by 4 bases and J by 3 bases; unmatched bases: 7. The CDR3 runs 18 residues. The CDR3 region has the DNA TGTGCCAGCAGCTCCGGGACTAGCGGGAGGGGAGAGACAGATACGCAGTATTTT. Its translation: CASSSGTSGRGETDTQYF.

The V call is TRBV27, the J call TRBJ2-7; D uncertain. Germline V gives CDR1 MNHEY, CDR2 SMNVEV (reference sequence). The length of the CDR3 is 13 residues. Between the trimmed V and J ends, which lost 5 bases and 1 base, there was a span of 9 bases. In DNA form, the CDR3 reads TGTGCCAGCAGTCCCCCGGATTCCTACGAGCAGTACTTC. This gives the protein CASSPPDSYEQYF.

The V gene is TRBV7-2, the J gene TRBJ2-7, with TRBD1 as a possible D gene (6 bases). The V gene lost 1 base and the J gene lost 2 bases, with 12 bases spanning the gap. Germline CDR1 reads SGHTA; CDR2 reads FQGNSA. This CDR3 has 15 amino acids. Here the CDR3 reads CASSLDGTTTYEQYV. The CDR3 DNA follows: TGTGCCAGCAGCTTAGATGGGACAACTACCTACGAGCAGTACGTC.

V and J are TRBV19 and TRBJ1-4; D is undetermined. V lost 3 bases and J lost 3, with 11 bases in between. The CDR3 runs 15 residues. Germline assignment: CDR1 LNHDA and CDR2 SQIVND (reference sequence). In DNA, the CDR3 is TGTGCCAGTAGTATCAAGGGTACAGCTAATGAAAAACTGTTTTTT. It encodes CASSIKGTANEKLFF.

The chain carries TRBV19 and TRBJ2-3; 12 positions match TRBD2. Germline V CDR1 and CDR2: LNHDA, SQIVND (reference sequence). J lost 2 bases, V lost 3 bases, and 9 bases had no gene match. The CDR3 covers 18 residues. CDR3 sequence (DNA): TGTGCCAGTAGTATCCCCCCAGGACTAGCGGGGTACACAGATACGCAGTATTTT. Translated, it gives CASSIPPGLAGYTDTQYF. The full variable domain, rest sourced from reference TRBV19 and TRBJ2-3, is DGGITQSPKYLFRKEGQNVTLSCEQNLNHDAMYWYRQDPGQGLRLIYYSQIVNDFQKGDIAEGYSVSREKKESFPLTVTSAQKNPTAFYLCASSIPPGLAGYTDTQYFGPGTRLTVL.

This clone was observed a handful of times. V usage is TRBV28 and J usage is TRBJ1-5, with 9 bases that match TRBD1. The CDR3 runs 16 residues. V shed 5 bases and J 5 bases; nucleotides not matched to a gene: 10. Germline values: CDR1 MDHEN, CDR2 SYDVKM. CDR3 bases: TGTGCCAGCAGTACACTACAGGGGGCAAGCTATCAGCCCCAGCATTTT. This sequence encodes CASSTLQGASYQPQHF.

The CDR3 loop is CASSLVQVGGEQFF. CDR3 coding DNA: TGCGCCAGCAGCTTAGTACAGGTCGGGGGTGAGCAGTTCTTC. The chain joins TRBV5-1 to TRBJ2-1; possibly TRBD2 for D (6 bases). V lost 2 bases to trimming and J lost 9 bases, with 15 bases between them. The CDR3 is made up of 14 amino acids. CDR1 is SGHRS and CDR2 is YFSETQ in the germline V gene.

The rearrangement uses TRBV5-6 and TRBJ1-2, with D unresolved. The germline V gene has CDR1 SGHDT and CDR2 YYEEEE. Trimming took 1 base from V and 1 from J, leaving 5 bases between them. This CDR3 region has 13 residues. CDR3 amino acids: CASSLFNNYGYTF. The DNA for the CDR3 is TGTGCCAGCAGCTTGTTTAATAACTATGGCTACACCTTC.

The chain links TRBV6-1 to TRBJ2-5; TRBD2 matches 10 bases. CDR3 size: 13 residues. Germline assignment: CDR1 MNHNS and CDR2 SASEGT. V dropped 6 bases and J dropped 3; count of bases not matched to a gene: 1. The CDR3 region is CASRAGGKETQYF. In DNA, the CDR3 is TGTGCCAGCAGAGCGGGAGGGAAAGAGACCCAGTACTTC.